The 18 T cell receptor beta chains below come from one sample, sequenced in a study of early T cells in non-severe SARS-CoV-2 infection. TCRdb re-called the 5' RACE reads through MiXCR, storing one row per CDR3 protein. The sample consists of 25,000 to 35,000 distinct CDR3 sequences, roughly 5.2% of them appearing once. The sequenced material came from whole blood. Receptors were obtained from an adult who was a healthcare worker with PCR-confirmed SARS-CoV-2 infection or an uninfected control (not recorded which).

By frequency in the sample, this clonotype is medium-sized. The junction shows a germline mismatch at one end, possibly a read error. Written as DNA, the CDR3 is TGTGCCAGCGGGGGAACTCTCTTC. This gives the protein CASGGTLF. V is TRBV28 and J is TRBJ1-2; maybe TRBD1 (5 bases). This CDR3 comprises 8 residues. CDR1 is MDHEN and CDR2 is SYDVKM in the germline V gene.

The chain couples TRBV11-3 to TRBJ2-1; D is uncertain. Trimming left V 2 bases short and J 1 base short, with 9 bases between. This CDR3 contains 15 residues. The germline V gene has CDR1 SGHNT and CDR2 YENEEA. CDR3: CASSLRESSYNEQFF. In DNA, the CDR3 is TGTGCCAGCAGCTTAAGGGAATCGTCCTACAATGAGCAGTTCTTC.

This clonotype was observed at least ten times. The J gene is TRBJ2-2, the V gene TRBV7-8, with D unclear. V was pared by 1 base and J by 4 bases, with 10 bases between. The CDR3 covers 15 residues. Per germline, CDR1 SGHVS and CDR2 FQNEAQ. CDR3 in amino acids: CASSLVVVSTGELFF. In nucleotides, the CDR3 is TGTGCCAGCAGCTTAGTAGTTGTCAGCACCGGGGAGCTGTTTTTT.

This clonotype occurred a few times. The chain uses TRBV12-3 or TRBV12-4 and TRBJ2-5; weak D call: TRBD2 (5 bases). The V end was cut by 6 bases, the J end by 4 bases, with 12 bases between. CDR3 length: 13 residues. CDR3 in DNA: TGTGCCAGCAGAAAGGACTGGGCAGAGACCCAGTACTTC. This translates into CASRKDWAETQYF.

In its sample, this clonotype was seen many times. This chain links TRBV27 with TRBJ2-5; D is unclear. CDR3 length: 12 amino acids. Germline values: CDR1 MNHEY, CDR2 SMNVEV (reference sequence). With 6 bases removed from V and 5 bases from J, the gap between germline ends came to 10 bases. CDR3 amino acids: CASSPLEETQYF. The CDR3 DNA sequence: TGTGCCAGCAGCCCCCTAGAGGAGACCCAGTACTTC.

This clonotype occurred many times. The chain links TRBV6-5 to TRBJ1-4; tentatively, D is TRBD1 (5 bases). V was trimmed by 6 bases and J by 0 bases, leaving 14 bases between them. CDR1 and CDR2 from the germline V gene are MNHEY and SVGAGI. The CDR3 is 16 amino acids. The CDR3 coding sequence is TGTGCCAGCAGGTCTTCTGGGACGGCAACTAATGAAAAACTGTTTTTT. It is translated as CASRSSGTATNEKLFF.

This clonotype turned up a few times. The chain couples TRBV7-3 to TRBJ1-1; D gene uncertain. The CDR3 loop spans 13 amino acids. Per germline, CDR1 SGHTA and CDR2 FQGTGA. V was clipped by 6 bases and J by 1 base, with 9 bases between them. CDR3 coding DNA: TGTGCCAGCAGTCTCGTAGAGAACACTGAAGCTTTCTTT. Its translation: CASSLVENTEAFF.

This clonotype was detected only a few times. The V and J genes are TRBV11-1 and TRBJ2-1, with a tentative D call TRBD2 (5 bases). Germline V gene sequence: CDR1 SGHAT, CDR2 FQDESV (reference sequence). This CDR3 is built from 16 residues. The ends were cut back, 2 bases at V and 0 bases at J, with 11 bases in the middle. The CDR3 nucleotides are TGTGCCAGCAGCTTACCGGGATCAAGCTCCTACAATGAGCAGTTCTTC. Its translation is CASSLPGSSSYNEQFF.

The rearrangement uses TRBV7-8 and TRBJ2-1, with D unclear. Trimming took off 5 bases at V and 8 bases at J, with 10 bases between the two ends. Germline V CDR1 and CDR2: SGHVS, FQNEAQ. The CDR3 is made up of 12 amino acids. The CDR3 DNA sequence: TGTGCCAGCAGCCCGGTCCTGGATGAGCAGTTCTTC. Amino acids: CASSPVLDEQFF.

This clonotype was recorded many times. The chain joins TRBV4-1 to TRBJ2-7, with D hard to call. The CDR3 extends over 14 amino acids. CDR1 is MGHRA, CDR2 YSYEKL, per germline. V was shortened by 1 base and J by 3 bases, with 10 bases between the two germline ends. Written as DNA, the CDR3 is TGCGCCAGCAGCCAAGGATGGGTGAACTACGAGCAGTACTTC. Its protein is CASSQGWVNYEQYF.

The gene calls are TRBV4-3 and TRBJ1-2; no clear D gene. The CDR3 runs 18 residues. Germline assignment: CDR1 LGHNA and CDR2 YSLEER. The V gene lost 5 bases and the J gene lost 0 bases, with 22 bases spanning the gap. The CDR3 nucleotides are TGCGCCAGCAGCATGAACCTCTGGGGTCCTAAAGCTAACTATGGCTACACCTTC. This encodes CASSMNLWGPKANYGYTF.

This clonotype was counted ten times or more. The chain combines TRBV28 with TRBJ2-1; 10 bases map to TRBD2. Losses at the gene ends were 6 bases for V and 6 bases for J; bases not matched to a gene: 8. The CDR3 extends over 15 amino acids. CDR1 is MDHEN, CDR2 SYDVKM, per germline. The CDR3 DNA is TGTGCCAGCAGCAAACTAGCGGGGCCAGCCAATGAGCAGTTCTTC. It is translated as CASSKLAGPANEQFF.

The chain is built from TRBV9 and TRBJ1-1, with a weak D call TRBD1 (6 bases). The CDR3 has 13 residues. Germline V gives CDR1 SGDLS, CDR2 YYNGEE. Trimming removed 10 bases at V and 0 bases at J, with 13 bases between. The CDR3 sequence is CAGSTGLNTEAFF. The CDR3 DNA reads TGTGCCGGGAGTACAGGGCTGAACACTGAAGCTTTCTTT.

Only a few counts were recorded for this clonotype. The chain uses TRBV7-2 and TRBJ2-7; no clear D gene. The CDR3 has 12 residues. Trimming stripped 5 bases from V and 2 bases from J, with 7 bases between. Per the germline V gene, CDR1 is SGHTA and CDR2 is FQGNSA. Written as DNA, the CDR3 is TGTGCCAGCAGCCAGACCCCCTACGAGCAGTACTTC. This codes for CASSQTPYEQYF.

By share, this clonotype ranks as medium-sized. The chain combines TRBV10-2 with TRBJ2-1; D is ambiguous. Trimming removed 8 bases from V and 9 bases from J, with 20 bases in between. This CDR3 is built from 14 residues. Germline values: CDR1 WSHSY, CDR2 SAAADI. The CDR3 loop is CASFRTPGVLEQFF. The CDR3 region has the DNA TGCGCCAGCTTCCGAACTCCCGGAGTACTTGAGCAGTTCTTC.

The chain employs TRBV28 and TRBJ2-7; 7 nucleotides align to TRBD2. This CDR3 is 16 amino acids long. V dropped 7 bases and J dropped 6; count of bases not matched to a gene: 18. From germline, CDR1 is MDHEN and CDR2 SYDVKM. This CDR3 reads CASNPLGRGSVSEQYF. CDR3 nucleotides: TGTGCCAGCAACCCCCTTGGGAGGGGATCGGTAAGCGAGCAGTACTTC.

CDR3 coding DNA: TGTGCCAGCAGTTTAGGGGACACAGCAACTAATGAAAAACTGTTTTTT. Translating it yields CASSLGDTATNEKLFF. V gene TRBV12-3 or TRBV12-4 combines with J gene TRBJ1-4, with a possible D match to TRBD1 (6 bases). Trimming removed 1 base from V and 0 bases from J, with 9 bases in between. CDR3 length: 16 residues.

The table lists this clonotype with many counts. The chain is built from TRBV21-1 and TRBJ2-7; TRBD2 was called by the table and not checked on the DNA. TRBV21-1 is flagged as a pseudogene. CDR3 length: 15 residues. CDR3 loop: CASSKRSRERHEQYF. In nucleotides, the CDR3 is TGTGCCAGCAGCAAACGTAGTAGGGAGAGACACGAGCAGTACTTC.